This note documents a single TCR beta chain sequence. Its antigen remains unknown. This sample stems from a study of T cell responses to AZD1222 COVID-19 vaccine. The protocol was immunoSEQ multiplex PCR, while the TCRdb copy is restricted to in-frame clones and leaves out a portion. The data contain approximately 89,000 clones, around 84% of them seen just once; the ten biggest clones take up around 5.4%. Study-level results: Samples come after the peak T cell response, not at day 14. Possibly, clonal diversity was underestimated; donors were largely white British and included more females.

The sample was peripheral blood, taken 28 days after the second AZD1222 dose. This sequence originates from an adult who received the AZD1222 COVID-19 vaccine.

The CDR3 region has the DNA TGTGCCAGCAGCTTAGGGGGCCGTGGGTACTTC. Encoded protein: CASSLGGRGYF. This chain links TRBV7-2 with TRBJ2-7, with a tentative D call TRBD1 (5 bases). The germline gives CDR1 SGHTA, CDR2 FQGNSA. The CDR3 loop spans 11 amino acids. Trimming removed 1 base at V and 12 bases at J, with 10 bases between.